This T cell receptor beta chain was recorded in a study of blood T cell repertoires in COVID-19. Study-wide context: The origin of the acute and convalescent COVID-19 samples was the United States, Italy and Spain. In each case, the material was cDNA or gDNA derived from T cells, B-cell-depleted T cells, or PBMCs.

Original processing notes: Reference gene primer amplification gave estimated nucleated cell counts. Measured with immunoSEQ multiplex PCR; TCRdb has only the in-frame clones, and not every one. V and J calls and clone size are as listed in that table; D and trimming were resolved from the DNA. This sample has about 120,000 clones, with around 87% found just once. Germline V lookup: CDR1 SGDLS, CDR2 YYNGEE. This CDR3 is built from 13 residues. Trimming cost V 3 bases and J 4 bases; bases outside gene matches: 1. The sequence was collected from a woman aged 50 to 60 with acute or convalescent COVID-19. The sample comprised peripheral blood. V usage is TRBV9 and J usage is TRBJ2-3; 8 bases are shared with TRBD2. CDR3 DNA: TGTGCCAGCAGCGGGACTAGCCCAGATACGCAGTATTTT. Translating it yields CASSGTSPDTQYF.